The T cell receptor beta chain under discussion was sequenced for a study of T cell repertoires in aging, cancer and after chemotherapy. Study results and limitations: Age-matched healthy donors had significantly more diverse, less clonal blood TCR repertoires than untreated cancer patients. Across the chemotherapy interval, each cancer cohort showed higher median generation probability, suggesting thymic rebound. Healthy donors lost TCR diversity with age mainly through richness, cancer patients through richness and evenness.

Germline V gene data show CDR1 as KGHSH and CDR2 as LQKENI. V was clipped by 0 bases and J by 7 bases, with 7 bases between them. This CDR3 contains 14 residues. In its sample, this clonotype ranks as large. What it recognizes is unknown. Amplification of TCR beta used genomic DNA extracted from peripheral blood. Multiplex touch-down PCR with TRB-A/B primers amplified rearranged V-D-J TRB sequences. TCRdb analysed the multiplex PCR reads with MiXCR anew, one entry per CDR3 protein. The top ten clones hold around 28% of a sample with about 4,900 distinct CDR3 sequences, 46% of them seen once. Sequenced: blood. V usage is TRBV18 and J usage is TRBJ1-6; D gene ambiguous. This clonotype was sampled from a human donor in good health. The CDR3 bases are TGTGCCAGCTCACCACCGGAAGCGAATTCACCCCTCCACTTT. Translating it yields CASSPPEANSPLHF.